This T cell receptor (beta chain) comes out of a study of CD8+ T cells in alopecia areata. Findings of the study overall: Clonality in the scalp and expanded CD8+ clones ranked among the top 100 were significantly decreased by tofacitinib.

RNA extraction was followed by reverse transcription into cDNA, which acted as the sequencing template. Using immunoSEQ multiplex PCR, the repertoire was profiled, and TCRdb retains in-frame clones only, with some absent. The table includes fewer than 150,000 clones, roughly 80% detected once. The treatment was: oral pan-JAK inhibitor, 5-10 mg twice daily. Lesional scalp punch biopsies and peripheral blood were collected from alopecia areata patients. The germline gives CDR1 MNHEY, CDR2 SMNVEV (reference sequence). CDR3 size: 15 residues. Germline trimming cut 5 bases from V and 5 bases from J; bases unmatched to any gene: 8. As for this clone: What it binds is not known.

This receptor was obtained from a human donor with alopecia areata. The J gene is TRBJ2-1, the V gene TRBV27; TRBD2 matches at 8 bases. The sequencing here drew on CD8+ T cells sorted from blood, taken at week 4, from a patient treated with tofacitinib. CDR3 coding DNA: TGTGCCAGCAGTCCCTTAGCGGGGATCGACAATGAGCAGTTCTTC. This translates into CASSPLAGIDNEQFF.